Given below is one T cell receptor (beta chain) in context. A much larger clone lies a single base off, so this may be a read error. Germline V gene data show CDR1 as SGHDT and CDR2 as YYEEEE. This CDR3 is 13 amino acids long. This sample was included in a study of CDR3 diversity in severe acne. In TCRdb, the PCR reads were re-called with MiXCR into one record per CDR3 protein. Of about 97,000 distinct CDR3 sequences listed, more than 45% are singletons. Input material: blood. The receptor's source is a male donor with acne. The gene calls are TRBV5-6 and TRBJ2-2; no firm D call. The CDR3 protein is CAGSFSHTGELFF. CDR3 coding DNA: TGTGCCGGCAGCTTTAGTCACACCGGGGAGCTGTTTTTT.